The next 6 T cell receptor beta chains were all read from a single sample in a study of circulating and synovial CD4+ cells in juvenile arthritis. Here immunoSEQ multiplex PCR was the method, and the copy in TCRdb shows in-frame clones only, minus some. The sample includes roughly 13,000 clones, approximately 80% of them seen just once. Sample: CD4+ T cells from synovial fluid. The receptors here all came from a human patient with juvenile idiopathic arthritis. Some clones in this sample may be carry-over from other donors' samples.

The CDR3 coding sequence is TGTGCCAGCTCACCACAGGAGGGGGGGGCGCGTACCTCTGAAGCTTTCTTT. Protein: CASSPQEGGARTSEAFF. The chain uses TRBV18 and TRBJ1-1, with a possible D match to TRBD1 (6 bases). The germline V gene encodes CDR1 KGHSH and CDR2 LQKENI. Trimming cost V 1 base and J 6 bases, with 21 bases left between them. The CDR3 runs 17 residues.

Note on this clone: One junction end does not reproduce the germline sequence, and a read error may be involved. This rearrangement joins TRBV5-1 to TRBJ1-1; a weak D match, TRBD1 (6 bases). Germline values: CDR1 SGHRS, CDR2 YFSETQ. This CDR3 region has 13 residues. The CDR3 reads CASSLTRGTEAFF. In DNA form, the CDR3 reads TGCGCCAGCAGCCTAACCAGGGGCACTGAAGCTTTCTTC.

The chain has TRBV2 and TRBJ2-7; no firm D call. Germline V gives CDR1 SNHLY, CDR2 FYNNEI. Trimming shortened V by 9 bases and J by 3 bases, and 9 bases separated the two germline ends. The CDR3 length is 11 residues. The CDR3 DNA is TGTGCCAGTTCCTACCGCTACGAGCAGTACTTC. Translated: CASSYRYEQYF.

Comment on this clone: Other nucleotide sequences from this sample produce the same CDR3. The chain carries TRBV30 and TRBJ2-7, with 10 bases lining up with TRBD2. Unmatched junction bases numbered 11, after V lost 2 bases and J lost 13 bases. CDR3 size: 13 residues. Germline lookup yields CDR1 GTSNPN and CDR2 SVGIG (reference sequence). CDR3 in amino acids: CAWSPSGSRSGYF. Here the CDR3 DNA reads TGTGCCTGGAGTCCTAGCGGGAGTCGATCTGGCTACTTC.

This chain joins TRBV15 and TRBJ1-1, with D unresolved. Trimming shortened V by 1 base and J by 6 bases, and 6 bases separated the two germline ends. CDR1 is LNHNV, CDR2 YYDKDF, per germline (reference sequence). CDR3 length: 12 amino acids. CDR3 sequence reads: CATSRGHAEAFF. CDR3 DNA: TGTGCCACCAGCAGAGGGCATGCTGAAGCTTTCTTT.

Here the CDR3 reads CASSLRGHTDTQYF. In DNA, the CDR3 is TGTGCCAGCAGCTTGAGGGGCCACACAGATACGCAGTATTTT. The gene calls are TRBV5-6 and TRBJ2-3; possible D gene TRBD1, 5 bases. Between the trimmed V and J ends, which lost 1 base and 2 bases, there was a span of 8 bases. This CDR3 has 14 residues. Germline lookup yields CDR1 SGHDT and CDR2 YYEEEE.